This TCR beta chain was identified during a study of human T cells and chemical hapten exposure. The study, taken as a whole, reports: DPC sensitization did not alter TCRs above 1 in 1000 frequency. Having alopecia, the donors may differ immunologically from healthy people.

The CDR3 has 13 residues. Deletions cut 5 bases from V and 2 bases from J, with 10 bases between. Germline V lookup: CDR1 SQVTM, CDR2 ANQGSEA. Single cDNA molecules in the library carried unique molecular identifiers attached during preparation. TCRdb reanalysed the RACE reads using MiXCR and keeps one entry per CDR3 protein. Of roughly 200,000 distinct CDR3 sequences in the sample, more than 20% were seen once. In the case of this clonotype: What it binds is not known.

Stated time point: patch test 3, about 24 weeks after DPC sensitization. Treatment noted: therapeutic diphenylcyclopropenone sensitization with weekly scalp DPC. Venepuncture was done earlier than the placement of each patch test. Here the sequenced sample was whole blood, taken in connection with sensitization to the hapten diphenylcyclopropenone (DPC). The gene calls are TRBV29-1 and TRBJ1-5, with a possible D match to TRBD1 (6 bases). The TCR was taken from a woman between 35 and 50 years old with alopecia areata. Some clones in this sample may be carry-over from other donors' samples. The CDR3 loop reads CSVQQGRNQPQHF. As DNA, the CDR3 is TGCAGCGTTCAACAGGGTCGCAATCAGCCCCAGCATTTT. The whole variable domain, remainder taken from reference TRBV29-1 and TRBJ1-5, is SAVISQKPSRDICQRGTSLTIQCQVDSQVTMMFWYRQQPGQSLTLIATANQGSEATYESGFVIDKFPISRPNLTFSTLTVSNMSPEDSSIYLCSVQQGRNQPQHFGDGTRLSIL.